The next 28 T cell receptor beta chains were all read from a single sample in a study of STAT3 mutations in large granular lymphocyte leukemia. Some clones are missing from TCRdb's copy, which holds only in-frame ones; the method was immunoSEQ multiplex PCR. The sample contains tens of thousands of clones, around nine tenths of which appear only once. Study-wide results and caveats: Every T-LGLL patient had at least one immunodominant TCRbeta clonotype.

No antigens are known for them. Sequenced sample: PBMCs. The receptors stem from a human donor with T large granular lymphocyte leukemia. Some clones in this sample may be carry-over from other donors' samples.

Only a few counts were recorded for this clone. This chain links TRBV15 with TRBJ2-2; no definite D call. The CDR3 consists of 13 residues. Germline-derived CDR1 and CDR2 are LNHNV and YYDKDF (reference sequence). Between the trimmed V and J ends, which lost 8 bases and 8 bases, there was a span of 15 bases. The CDR3 DNA reads as TGTGCCACCGGCCCTTGGGTGTCGGGGGAGCTGTTTTTT. This gives the protein CATGPWVSGELFF.

A single count supports this clone. The chain uses TRBV5-6 and TRBJ1-2; D not resolved. The CDR3 runs to 15 residues. CDR1 and CDR2 from the germline V gene are SGHDT and YYEEEE. V lost 9 bases and J 3 bases, leaving 21 bases between the germline ends. CDR3 amino acids: CATINWVATYYGYTF. For the CDR3, the DNA is TGTGCCACCATCAATTGGGTAGCTACATACTATGGCTACACCTTC.

V usage is TRBV5-5 and J usage is TRBJ2-1, with TRBD2 identical over 11 bases. Looked up from germline, CDR1 is SGHKS and CDR2 is YYEKEE (reference sequence). This CDR3 contains 17 residues. The V and J ends lost 4 bases and 4 bases, in that order; junction bases with no gene match: 10. This chain's CDR3 is CASSRTSGLASYNEQFF. CDR3 sequence (DNA): TGTGCCAGCAGCCGGACTAGCGGGTTGGCTTCTTACAATGAGCAGTTCTTC.

The chain combines TRBV28 with TRBJ1-2; 7 positions match TRBD1. This CDR3 spans 14 amino acids. The trim removed 5 bases at V and 0 bases at J, leaving 3 bases unmatched. Germline V gene data show CDR1 as MDHEN and CDR2 as SYDVKM. The CDR3 loop is CASSPGTANYGYTF. The CDR3 nucleotides read TGTGCCAGCAGTCCAGGGACAGCTAACTATGGCTACACCTTC.

This sequence joins TRBV5-1 and TRBJ1-1, with unresolved D. Trimming cost V 0 bases and J 1 base, with 7 bases left between them. This CDR3 spans 14 amino acids. CDR1 is SGHRS, CDR2 YFSETQ, per germline. The CDR3 nucleotides read TGCGCCAGCAGCTTGGGACTCCAGAACACTGAAGCTTTCTTT. It encodes CASSLGLQNTEAFF.

This chain joins TRBV18 and TRBJ2-1; 8 bases agree with TRBD1. This CDR3 region has 15 residues. After removal of 5 bases from V and 6 bases from J, the junction contained 9 bases not matched to a gene. Per the germline V gene, CDR1 is KGHSH and CDR2 is LQKENI. Here the CDR3 reads CASSTRQGAFNEQFF. Here the CDR3 DNA reads TGTGCCAGCTCAACTAGGCAGGGGGCCTTCAATGAGCAGTTCTTC. Looking up the rest from reference TRBV18 and TRBJ2-1 gives the full variable domain: NAGVMQNPRHLVRRRGQEARLRCSPMKGHSHVYWYRQLPEEGLKFMVYLQKENIIDESGMPKERFSAEFPKEGPSILRIQQVVRGDSAAYFCASSTRQGAFNEQFFGPGTRLTVL.

The chain links TRBV18 to TRBJ1-5, with 10 bases identical to TRBD1. Looked up from germline, CDR1 is KGHSH and CDR2 is LQKENI. CDR3 size: 16 residues. Trimming at V came to 3 bases and at J to 5 bases, leaving 7 bases not matched to a gene. CDR3 region: CASSPNPGQGDQPQHF. The DNA of the CDR3 is TGTGCCAGCTCACCTAACCCAGGACAGGGGGATCAGCCCCAGCATTTT.

The rearrangement uses TRBV10-2 and TRBJ2-1; D gene uncertain. V lost 6 bases, J lost 10 bases, and 13 bases lay in between. The CDR3 spans 12 residues. Germline CDR1 and CDR2: WSHSY and SAAADI. This CDR3 reads CASRSDRSEQFF. CDR3 coding DNA: TGCGCCAGCAGATCCGACCGATCGGAGCAGTTCTTC.

V is TRBV10-3 and J is TRBJ2-2, with 13 bases aligning to TRBD2. The germline gives CDR1 ENHRY, CDR2 SYGVKD. Losses at the gene ends were 10 bases for V and 4 bases for J; bases not matched to a gene: 6. The CDR3 is 15 residues long. The CDR3 loop reads CATELAGGFTGELFF. The CDR3 region has the DNA TGTGCCACCGAACTAGCGGGGGGGTTCACCGGGGAGCTGTTTTTT.

J is TRBJ1-1 and V is TRBV5-1; the D is unclear. Germline-derived CDR1 and CDR2 are SGHRS and YFSETQ. There are 17 residues in the CDR3. The V end lost 4 bases, the J end lost 4 bases, and 23 bases lay between the germline ends. The CDR3 loop is CASSPLGTSWLGTEAFF. In DNA, the CDR3 is TGCGCCAGCAGCCCGCTCGGCACCTCATGGTTGGGCACTGAAGCTTTCTTT.

The rearrangement joins TRBV29-1 to TRBJ2-6, with 10 bases fitting TRBD1. In germline, CDR1 is SQVTM, CDR2 ANQGSEA. This CDR3 is built from 17 residues. With V trimmed by 4 bases and J by 0 bases, 6 bases remained unmatched. The CDR3 loop is CSVGGTGDYSGANVLTF. The CDR3 DNA reads as TGCAGCGTTGGAGGGACAGGGGACTACTCTGGGGCCAACGTCCTGACTTTC.

The chain recombines TRBV13 with TRBJ1-1; 7 bases match TRBD1. There are 16 residues in the CDR3. Germline V gene lookup returns CDR1 PRHDT and CDR2 FYEKMQ (reference sequence). V dropped 3 bases and J dropped 4; count of bases not matched to a gene: 11. The DNA of the CDR3 is TGTGCCAGCAGCTTGGACAGGAGGGCAAAGGGCACTGAAGCTTTCTTT. Translation gives CASSLDRRAKGTEAFF.

The V gene is TRBV9, the J gene TRBJ2-1; D gene ambiguous. The V and J ends lost 4 bases and 4 bases respectively, with 12 bases between them. This CDR3 contains 14 residues. CDR1 and CDR2 from the germline V gene are SGDLS and YYNGEE. The CDR3 region has the DNA TGTGCCAGCAGCCCTTTAGGTGGTTACAATGAGCAGTTCTTC. This translates into CASSPLGGYNEQFF.

The rearrangement links TRBV6-6 to TRBJ2-5, with D hard to call. Trimming took 6 bases from V and 5 from J, leaving 10 bases between them. This CDR3 is 12 amino acids long. CDR1 is MNHNY, CDR2 SVGAGI, per germline (reference sequence). CDR3 in amino acids: CASSPSAETQYF. DNA for the CDR3: TGTGCCAGCAGCCCGAGTGCGGAGACCCAGTACTTC.

The gene calls are TRBV19 and TRBJ1-2; D is uncertain. V was clipped by 3 bases and J by 5 bases, with 19 bases between them. The CDR3 runs to 16 residues. Germline assignment: CDR1 LNHDA and CDR2 SQIVND (reference sequence). This chain's CDR3 is CASSIRLMGMAYGYTF. Written as DNA, the CDR3 is TGTGCCAGTAGTATTCGTCTGATGGGCATGGCTTATGGCTACACCTTC.

The J gene is TRBJ2-2, the V gene TRBV5-4; D is perhaps TRBD1 or TRBD2 (5 bases each). The V and J ends lost 0 bases and 5 bases respectively, with 11 bases between them. Germline CDR1 SGHNT, CDR2 YYREEE (reference sequence). This CDR3 is 15 amino acids long. CDR3 sequence (DNA): TGTGCCAGCAGCTTGGAACTTGGGGGTACCGGGGAGCTGTTTTTT. Translation gives CASSLELGGTGELFF. The full variable domain, its missing parts supplied by reference TRBV5-4 and TRBJ2-2, is ETGVTQSPTHLIKTRGQQVTLRCSSQSGHNTVSWYQQALGQGPQFIFQYYREEENGRGNFPPRFSGLQFPNYSSELNVNALELDDSALYLCASSLELGGTGELFFGEGSRLTVL.

This clone appeared a single time. The V call is TRBV2, the J call TRBJ1-2, with 7 bases identical to TRBD1. Germline-derived CDR1 and CDR2 are SNHLY and FYNNEI. V lost 8 bases and J lost 7; bases outside the gene matches: 16. This CDR3 contains 15 residues. The CDR3 nucleotides read TGTGCCAGCCGCTACCTAAGACAGGGTGATTTTGGCTACACCTTC. Residues: CASRYLRQGDFGYTF.

The rearrangement uses TRBV20-1 and TRBJ2-5; the D call may be TRBD1 or TRBD2 (5 bases each). This CDR3 is 11 amino acids long. Germline V CDR1 and CDR2: DFQATT, SNEGSKA (reference sequence). V was clipped by 6 bases and J by 5 bases, with 10 bases between them. The CDR3 spells CSASGTETQYF. The CDR3 DNA follows: TGCAGTGCGTCGGGGACGGAGACCCAGTACTTC.

The rearrangement joins TRBV10-2 to TRBJ2-5, with a weak D call TRBD2 (6 bases). The V and J ends lost 5 bases and 4 bases respectively, with 17 bases between them. CDR3 length: 15 amino acids. The germline V gene encodes CDR1 WSHSY and CDR2 SAAADI. The CDR3 here is CASSPLLGAGETQYF. The CDR3, as DNA: TGCGCCAGCAGTCCTCTACTTGGAGCGGGAGAGACCCAGTACTTC.

J is TRBJ2-7 and V is TRBV6-1; D possibly corresponds to TRBD2 (6 bases). Looked up from germline, CDR1 is MNHNS and CDR2 is SASEGT. CDR3 length equals 14 residues. V lost 2 bases, J lost 4 bases, and 12 bases lay in between. CDR3 amino acids: CASSERGTLYEQYF. The CDR3 coding sequence is TGTGCCAGCAGTGAACGGGGGACCCTATACGAGCAGTACTTC.

V gene TRBV7-9 combines with J gene TRBJ2-2; no reliable D call. Germline CDR1 and CDR2: SEHNR and FQNEAQ (reference sequence). The V end was cut by 2 bases, the J end by 3 bases, with 7 bases between. CDR3 size: 14 residues. In nucleotides, the CDR3 is TGTGCCAGCAGCTTATCCAGCTACACCGGGGAGCTGTTTTTT. It translates to CASSLSSYTGELFF.

In DNA form, the CDR3 reads TGTGCCAGCAGTGAATGGTGGACAGGGGCCCAAAGCCCCTATGGCTACACCTTC. Protein: CASSEWWTGAQSPYGYTF. The chain uses TRBV25-1 and TRBJ1-2; 9 bases match TRBD1. V was pared by 1 base and J by 4 bases, with 13 bases of the junction left unmatched. The CDR3 length is 18 residues. Germline CDR1 is MGHDK and CDR2 is SYGVNS.

This rearrangement joins TRBV2 to TRBJ1-4; 7 bases are a match to TRBD1. The CDR3 is made up of 13 amino acids. V was clipped by 6 bases and J by 4 bases; unmatched bases: 2. Germline V gene lookup returns CDR1 SNHLY and CDR2 FYNNEI. The DNA for the CDR3 is TGTGCCAGCAGACGGGACAGTAATGAAAAACTGTTTTTT. This gives the protein CASRRDSNEKLFF.

The V and J genes are TRBV29-1 and TRBJ2-3; D gene ambiguous. Germline loops: CDR1 SQVTM, CDR2 ANQGSEA. V lost 6 bases and J lost 3, with 16 bases in between. The CDR3 consists of 14 residues. The CDR3: CSVGRSVETDTQYF. Here the CDR3 DNA reads TGCAGCGTCGGGCGGTCAGTCGAAACAGATACGCAGTATTTT.

The rearrangement uses TRBV6-1 and TRBJ1-1, with unresolved D. The CDR3 runs to 16 residues. The germline gives CDR1 MNHNS, CDR2 SASEGT. With 1 base removed from V and 6 bases from J, the gap between germline ends came to 18 bases. The CDR3 sequence: CASSEVPVRTHAEAFF. The CDR3 DNA is TGTGCCAGCAGTGAAGTCCCGGTTAGGACGCACGCTGAAGCTTTCTTT.

The V call is TRBV5-6, the J call TRBJ2-2, with 8 positions matching TRBD2. The junction had 14 bases not matched to a gene; V was cut back by 3 bases and J by 7 bases. CDR3 length equals 17 residues. CDR1 and CDR2 (germline): SGHDT, YYEEEE. In nucleotides, the CDR3 is TGTGCCAGCAGCTCGCCCTTTAGCGGGGATTTAGGCGGGGAGCTGTTTTTT. It translates to CASSSPFSGDLGGELFF. Looking up the rest from reference TRBV5-6 and TRBJ2-2 gives the full variable domain: DAGVTQSPTHLIKTRGQQVTLRCSPKSGHDTVSWYQQALGQGPQFIFQYYEEEERQRGNFPDRFSGHQFPNYSSELNVNALLLGDSALYLCASSSPFSGDLGGELFFGEGSRLTVL.

A single count supports this clone. The chain has TRBV29-1 and TRBJ2-7, with a possible D match to TRBD1 (8 bases). CDR1 SQVTM and CDR2 ANQGSEA come from the germline V gene. CDR3 length: 12 amino acids. With 8 bases removed from V and 0 bases from J, the gap between germline ends came to 11 bases. As DNA, the CDR3 is TGCAGCAACAGGGGGGGCTCCTACGAGCAGTACGTC. This translates into CSNRGGSYEQYV.

V usage is TRBV4-1 and J usage is TRBJ2-5; TRBD1 aligns across 10 bases. With 2 bases clipped from V and 3 bases from J, the junction kept 3 bases outside the gene matches. CDR1 is MGHRA and CDR2 is YSYEKL in the germline V gene. This CDR3 is 15 amino acids long. The CDR3 sequence: CASSQQDRGEETQYF. The CDR3 DNA is TGCGCCAGCAGCCAACAGGACAGGGGGGAAGAGACCCAGTACTTC.